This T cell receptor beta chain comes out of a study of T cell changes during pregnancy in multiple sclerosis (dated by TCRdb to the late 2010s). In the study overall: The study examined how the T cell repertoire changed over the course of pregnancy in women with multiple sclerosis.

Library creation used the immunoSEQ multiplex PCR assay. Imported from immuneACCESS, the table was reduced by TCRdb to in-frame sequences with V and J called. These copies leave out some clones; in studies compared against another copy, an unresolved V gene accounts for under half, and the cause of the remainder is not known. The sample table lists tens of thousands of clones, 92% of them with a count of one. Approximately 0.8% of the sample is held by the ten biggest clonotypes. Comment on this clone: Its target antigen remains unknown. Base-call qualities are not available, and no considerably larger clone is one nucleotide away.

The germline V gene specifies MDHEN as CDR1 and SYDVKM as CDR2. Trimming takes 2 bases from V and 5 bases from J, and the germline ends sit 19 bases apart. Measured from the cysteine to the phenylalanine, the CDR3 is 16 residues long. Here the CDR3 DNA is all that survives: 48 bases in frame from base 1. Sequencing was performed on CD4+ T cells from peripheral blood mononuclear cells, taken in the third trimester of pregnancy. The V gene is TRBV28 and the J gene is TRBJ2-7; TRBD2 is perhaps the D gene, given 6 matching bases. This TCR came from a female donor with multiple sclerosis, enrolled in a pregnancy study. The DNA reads TGTGCCAGCAGTTTACCACAACTGGCGGGATACGACGAGCAGTACTTC. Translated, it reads CASSLPQLAGYDEQYF.